This passage covers 26 T cell receptor beta chains from one sample sequenced in a study of blood T cell repertoires in COVID-19. Produced via immunoSEQ multiplex PCR; TCRdb's table is partial and in-frame only. The profile covers about 60,000 clones, with less than 80% appearing a single time and more than 9.5% taken by the ten largest. Input material: peripheral blood. The receptors stem from a human donor in a cohort sampled during active COVID-19.

This chain links TRBV5-6 with TRBJ2-7; D is uncertain. There are 14 residues in the CDR3. V lost 0 bases and J lost 0, with 7 bases in between. Germline V gene sequence: CDR1 SGHDT, CDR2 YYEEEE. CDR3 nucleotide sequence: TGTGCCAGCAGCTTGGTAGAGCGCTCCTACGAGCAGTACTTC. The encoded protein is CASSLVERSYEQYF.

In DNA, the CDR3 is TGTGCCAGTCGGACGAGGGCAGGATCTGCTGGGGCCAACGTCCTGACTTTC. This codes for CASRTRAGSAGANVLTF. The V gene is TRBV19, the J gene TRBJ2-6, with D maybe TRBD2 (5 bases). Germline assignment: CDR1 LNHDA and CDR2 SQIVND (reference sequence). V was pared by 8 bases and J by 2 bases, with 19 bases between. CDR3 length equals 17 residues.

The chain combines TRBV4-3 with TRBJ1-2; 7 positions match TRBD1. Germline V gene lookup returns CDR1 LGHNA and CDR2 YSLEER. The CDR3 totals 16 residues. J was trimmed by 0 bases and V by 4 bases; bases with no gene match: 8. CDR3 nucleotide sequence: TGCGCCAGCAGCCGGATCGACAGGGTAGCTAACTATGGCTACACCTTC. This gives the protein CASSRIDRVANYGYTF.

This chain joins TRBV7-6 and TRBJ1-1, with D possibly TRBD1 on 6 matching bases. The V and J ends lost 5 bases and 1 base respectively, with 8 bases between them. Looked up from germline, CDR1 is SGHVS and CDR2 is FNYEAQ. The CDR3 runs to 13 residues. CDR3 nucleotide sequence: TGTGCCAGCAGCCCCAGGGGGAACACTGAAGCTTTCTTT. Translation gives CASSPRGNTEAFF. The full variable domain, in which reference TRBV7-6 and TRBJ1-1 provide the parts outside the CDR3, is GAGVSQSPRYKVTKRGQDVALRCDPISGHVSLYWYRQALGQGPEFLTYFNYEAQQDKSGLPNDRFSAERPEGSISTLTIQRTEQRDSAMYRCASSPRGNTEAFFGQGTRLTVV.

V is TRBV5-1 and J is TRBJ2-2, with D perhaps TRBD1 (6 bases). CDR1 and CDR2 (germline): SGHRS, YFSETQ. Trimming stripped 4 bases from V and 4 bases from J, with 11 bases between. This CDR3 contains 14 residues. CDR3 sequence reads: CASSPDSFTGELFF. In DNA, the CDR3 is TGCGCCAGCAGCCCGGACAGTTTCACCGGGGAGCTGTTTTTT.

The V and J genes are TRBV28 and TRBJ1-2; D is ambiguous. The germline gives CDR1 MDHEN, CDR2 SYDVKM. The V and J ends lost 2 bases and 6 bases respectively, with 16 bases between them. This CDR3 comprises 15 residues. Here the CDR3 reads CASSLNKERGNGYTF. Here the CDR3 DNA reads TGTGCCAGCAGTTTAAATAAGGAGCGGGGAAATGGCTACACCTTC.

The CDR3 is CASSFNGWSKNIQYF. CDR3 nucleotides: TGTGCCAGCAGCTTTAACGGGTGGAGCAAAAACATTCAGTACTTC. V gene TRBV11-2 combines with J gene TRBJ2-4; no reliable D call. The ends were cut back, 3 bases at V and 3 bases at J, with 12 bases in the middle. This CDR3 comprises 15 residues. Germline lookup yields CDR1 SGHAT and CDR2 FQNNGV.

This chain uses TRBV7-2 with TRBJ2-7; D perhaps matches TRBD1 (6 bases). Germline CDR1 and CDR2: SGHTA and FQGNSA. The germline V and J ends were trimmed by 7 bases and 3 bases, with 13 bases remaining between them. The CDR3 is made up of 13 amino acids. The CDR3 sequence is CASTRTALYEQYF. The CDR3 region has the DNA TGTGCCAGCACCAGGACAGCGCTCTACGAGCAGTACTTC.

This chain's CDR3 is CASSSMDRGRPGELFF. Here the CDR3 DNA reads TGTGCCAGCAGCTCAATGGACAGGGGGCGTCCCGGGGAGCTGTTTTTT. The chain carries TRBV7-3 and TRBJ2-2; 11 positions agree with TRBD1. The CDR3 consists of 16 residues. Germline CDR1 reads SGHTA; CDR2 reads FQGTGA. The junction had 7 bases not matched to a gene; V was cut back by 4 bases and J by 6 bases. The full variable domain, in which reference TRBV7-3 and TRBJ2-2 provide the parts outside the CDR3, is GAGVSQTPSNKVTEKGKYVELRCDPISGHTALYWYRQSLGQGPEFLIYFQGTGAADDSGLPNDRFFAVRPEGSVSTLKIQRTERGDSAVYLCASSSMDRGRPGELFFGEGSRLTVL.

The chain carries TRBV9 and TRBJ2-4; 8 nucleotides match TRBD1. V dropped 2 bases and J dropped 1; count of bases not matched to a gene: 2. From germline, CDR1 is SGDLS and CDR2 YYNGEE. This CDR3 contains 15 residues. The CDR3 region is CASSVTGEAKNIQYF. The CDR3 region has the DNA TGTGCCAGCAGCGTGACAGGGGAGGCCAAAAACATTCAGTACTTC. Full variable domain (rest looked up from reference TRBV9 and TRBJ2-4): DSGVTQTPKHLITATGQRVTLRCSPRSGDLSVYWYQQSLDQGLQFLIQYYNGEERAKGNILERFSAQQFPDLHSELNLSSLELGDSALYFCASSVTGEAKNIQYFGAGTRLSVL.

The DNA of the CDR3 is TGTGCCTGGAGTGGTAGGGGGCCTACTGAAGCTTTCTTT. Translating gives CAWSGRGPTEAFF. The chain joins TRBV30 to TRBJ1-1, with TRBD1 identical over 7 bases. V dropped 1 base and J dropped 5; count of bases not matched to a gene: 4. The CDR3 is 13 amino acids. CDR1 and CDR2 from the germline V gene are GTSNPN and SVGIG (reference sequence).

The chain employs TRBV5-1 and TRBJ2-7; 9 bases match TRBD1. The CDR3 extends over 15 amino acids. The V and J ends lost 3 bases and 6 bases, in that order; junction bases with no gene match: 10. Per germline, CDR1 SGHRS and CDR2 YFSETQ. The CDR3 DNA sequence: TGCGCCAGCAGCTCGATCCTTCGGGACAGGGTCGAGCAGTACTTC. Residues: CASSSILRDRVEQYF.

V gene TRBV30 combines with J gene TRBJ2-5; 7 nucleotides line up with TRBD1. This CDR3 has 15 amino acids. Germline loops: CDR1 GTSNPN, CDR2 SVGIG (reference sequence). The ends lost 0 bases at V and 3 bases at J; junction bases unmatched: 7. The CDR3 coding sequence is TGTGCCTGGAGTGTACCAGCCAGGGGGAAAGAGACCCAGTACTTC. Protein product: CAWSVPARGKETQYF.

This clone has only a few counts. The chain carries TRBV4-2 and TRBJ2-1; 7 bases match TRBD1. CDR1 is LGHNA and CDR2 is YNFKEQ in the germline V gene. The V and J ends lost 4 bases and 5 bases, in that order; junction bases with no gene match: 14. This CDR3 has 17 residues. The CDR3 DNA reads TGTGCCAGCAGCCGGTCATCCGGGACAGCGACGAACAATGAGCAGTTCTTC. This translates into CASSRSSGTATNNEQFF.

For the CDR3, the DNA is TGTGCCAGCAGTTACACCCAGTTAACCTACAATGAGCAGTTCTTC. Protein: CASSYTQLTYNEQFF. The chain is built from TRBV6-2 or TRBV6-3 and TRBJ2-1; unclear D gene. The germline CDR1 and CDR2 sequences are MNHEY and SVGEGT. V dropped 2 bases and J dropped 2 bases, with 10 bases sitting between them. This CDR3 contains 15 residues.

This clone was found once. V usage is TRBV7-2 and J usage is TRBJ2-3; weak D call: TRBD1 (6 bases). Germline loops: CDR1 SGHTA, CDR2 FQGNSA. CDR3 size: 13 residues. V was cut by 3 bases and J by 4 bases, with 8 bases left in between. CDR3 nucleotide sequence: TGTGCCAGCAGCTTTAGGGGGTCAGATACGCAGTATTTT. This codes for CASSFRGSDTQYF. The full variable domain, its missing parts supplied by reference TRBV7-2 and TRBJ2-3, is GAGVSQSPSNKVTEKGKDVELRCDPISGHTALYWYRQSLGQGLEFLIYFQGNSAPDKSGLPSDRFSAERTGGSVSTLTIQRTQQEDSAVYLCASSFRGSDTQYFGPGTRLTVL.

The rearrangement joins TRBV7-2 to TRBJ2-7; no reliable D call. The CDR3 is 12 residues long. Germline-derived CDR1 and CDR2 are SGHTA and FQGNSA. The V gene lost 3 bases and the J gene lost 7 bases, with 10 bases spanning the gap. DNA for the CDR3: TGTGCCAGCAGCTTCCCGTCGAGGGAGCAGTACTTC. It is translated as CASSFPSREQYF.

This sequence joins TRBV19 and TRBJ1-1; D unresolved. The CDR3 sequence is 16 residues long. Trimming stripped 4 bases from V and 0 bases from J, with 15 bases between. Germline CDR1 LNHDA, CDR2 SQIVND (reference sequence). DNA of the CDR3: TGTGCCAGTAGTACTGCCCTCTGGGAGCTGAACACTGAAGCTTTCTTT. It is translated as CASSTALWELNTEAFF.

The CDR3 loop reads CASSPMTSGMGTQYF. The CDR3 DNA reads as TGTGCCAGCAGCCCCATGACTAGCGGGATGGGGACCCAGTACTTC. The chain combines TRBV7-2 with TRBJ2-5; TRBD2 matches 11 bases. The CDR3 sequence is 15 residues long. CDR1 is SGHTA and CDR2 is FQGNSA in the germline V gene. With 5 bases clipped from V and 7 bases from J, the junction kept 9 bases outside the gene matches.

This clone was found a few times. The genes are TRBV19 and TRBJ2-3, with 7 bases fitting TRBD1. This CDR3 region has 14 residues. Germline CDR1 reads LNHDA; CDR2 reads SQIVND (reference sequence). V lost 6 bases and J lost 3; bases outside the gene matches: 6. The DNA of the CDR3 is TGTGCCAGTAGCAACAGGGGTGAGACAGATACGCAGTATTTT. It is translated as CASSNRGETDTQYF.

CDR3 sequence reads: CASSSLTGGGETQYF. The CDR3 nucleotides are TGTGCCAGCAGCTCCCTTACGGGAGGGGGAGAGACCCAGTACTTC. The chain carries TRBV13 and TRBJ2-5, with 8 bases matching TRBD2. The CDR3 is 15 amino acids. Germline lookup yields CDR1 PRHDT and CDR2 FYEKMQ (reference sequence). V dropped 4 bases and J dropped 4; count of bases not matched to a gene: 8.

This clone is termed medium-sized. The CDR3 nucleotides read TGTGCCAGCAGTCCCGAGGACAGGGGGAACCACGAGCAGTACTTC. This gives the protein CASSPEDRGNHEQYF. The chain employs TRBV6-2 or TRBV6-3 and TRBJ2-7; 10 nucleotides agree with TRBD1. CDR3 length: 15 residues. Unmatched junction bases numbered 9, after V lost 5 bases and J lost 5 bases. Germline V CDR1 and CDR2: MNHEY, SVGEGT.

V usage is TRBV5-4 and J usage is TRBJ1-2; 9 bases agree with TRBD1. The CDR3 length is 13 residues. Trimming removed 4 bases from V and 7 bases from J; junction bases left unmatched: 5. CDR1 and CDR2 (germline): SGHNT, YYREEE (reference sequence). CDR3 loop: CASSPGQGFGYTF. The CDR3 region has the DNA TGTGCCAGCAGCCCGGGACAGGGCTTTGGCTACACCTTC.

With regard to this clone: This CDR3 is also generated by other DNA sequences in the sample. V gene TRBV24-1 combines with J gene TRBJ2-7; 7 bases map to TRBD1. J was trimmed by 1 base and V by 3 bases; bases with no gene match: 5. The CDR3 has 15 amino acids. Germline assignment: CDR1 KGHDR and CDR2 SFDVKD. CDR3 nucleotide sequence: TGTGCCACCAGTGATGGCGGCAGGGGGTCCTACGAGCAGTACTTC. Its translation: CATSDGGRGSYEQYF.

This clone has more than one count but fewer than ten. This rearrangement joins TRBV28 to TRBJ1-4; tentative D call: TRBD1 (6 bases). Germline V gene sequence: CDR1 MDHEN, CDR2 SYDVKM. V lost 8 bases, J lost 2 bases, and 21 bases lay in between. The CDR3 extends over 17 amino acids. CDR3 residues: CASGGQRGYNTNEKLFF. The CDR3 DNA reads as TGTGCCAGCGGAGGACAGCGGGGCTATAACACTAATGAAAAACTGTTTTTT.

This sequence joins TRBV6-5 and TRBJ2-1; possible D gene TRBD2, 5 bases. Looked up from germline, CDR1 is MNHEY and CDR2 is SVGAGI. V lost 6 bases and J 7 bases, leaving 10 bases between the germline ends. The CDR3 sequence is 12 residues long. As DNA, the CDR3 is TGTGCCAGCAGGGGGTCGGGGAATGAGCAGTTCTTC. Its translation is CASRGSGNEQFF.